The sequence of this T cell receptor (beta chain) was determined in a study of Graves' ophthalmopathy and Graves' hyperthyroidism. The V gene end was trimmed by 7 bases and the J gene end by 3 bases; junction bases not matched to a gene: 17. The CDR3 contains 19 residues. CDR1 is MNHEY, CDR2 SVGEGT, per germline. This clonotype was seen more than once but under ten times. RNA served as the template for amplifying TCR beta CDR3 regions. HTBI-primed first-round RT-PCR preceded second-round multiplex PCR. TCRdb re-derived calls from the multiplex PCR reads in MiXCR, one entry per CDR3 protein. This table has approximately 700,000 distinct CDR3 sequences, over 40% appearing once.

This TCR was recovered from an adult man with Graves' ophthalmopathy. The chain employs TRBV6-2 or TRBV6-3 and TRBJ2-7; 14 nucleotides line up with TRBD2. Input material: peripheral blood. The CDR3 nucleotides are TGTGCCAGCATGACCTGGGACAGTACCGGGACTAGCGGGAGCTACGAGCAGTACTTC. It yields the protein CASMTWDSTGTSGSYEQYF.